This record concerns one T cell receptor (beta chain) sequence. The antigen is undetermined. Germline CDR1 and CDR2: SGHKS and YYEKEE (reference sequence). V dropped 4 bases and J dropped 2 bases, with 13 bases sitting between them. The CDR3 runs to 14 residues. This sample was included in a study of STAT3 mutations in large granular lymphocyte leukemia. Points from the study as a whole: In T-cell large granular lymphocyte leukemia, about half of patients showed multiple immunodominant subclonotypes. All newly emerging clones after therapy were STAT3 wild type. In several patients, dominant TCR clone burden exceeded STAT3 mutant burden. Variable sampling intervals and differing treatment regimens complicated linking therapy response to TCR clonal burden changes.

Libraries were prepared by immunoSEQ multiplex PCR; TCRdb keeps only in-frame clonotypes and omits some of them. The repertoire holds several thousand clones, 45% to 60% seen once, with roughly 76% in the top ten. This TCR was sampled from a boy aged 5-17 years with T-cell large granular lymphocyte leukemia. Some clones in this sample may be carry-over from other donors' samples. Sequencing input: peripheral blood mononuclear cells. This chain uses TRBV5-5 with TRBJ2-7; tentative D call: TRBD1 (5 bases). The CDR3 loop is CASSLSDIPYEQYF. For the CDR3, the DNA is TGTGCCAGCAGCCTCTCGGACATTCCCTACGAGCAGTACTTC. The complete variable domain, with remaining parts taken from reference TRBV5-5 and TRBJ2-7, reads DAGVTQSPTHLIKTRGQQVTLRCSPISGHKSVSWYQQVLGQGPQFIFQYYEKEERGRGNFPDRFSARQFPNYSSELNVNALLLGDSALYLCASSLSDIPYEQYFGPGTRLTVT.